A single sample is the source of the 32 T cell receptor beta chains below, sequenced in a study of cytomegalovirus exposure and HLA in healthy donors. The PCR made use of 60 Vbeta and 13 Jbeta primers. Data came from immunoSEQ multiplex PCR; TCRdb stores just in-frame clones and leaves some out. Here the sample spans about 130,000 clones, 66% being singletons. Material: PBMCs. The receptor set was obtained from a human donor in good health.

The chain links TRBV27 to TRBJ2-3, with D maybe TRBD1 (6 bases). Germline CDR1 reads MNHEY; CDR2 reads SMNVEV (reference sequence). Trimming stripped 5 bases from V and 4 bases from J, with 13 bases between. This CDR3 is 14 amino acids long. The CDR3 DNA sequence: TGTGCCAGCAGTCCCCCAGGGGTACCAGATACGCAGTATTTT. It is translated as CASSPPGVPDTQYF.

The rearrangement joins TRBV21-1 to TRBJ2-7; the DNA was not compared with TRBD1, the D call given in the table. TRBV21-1 corresponds to a pseudogene. This CDR3 has 14 residues. CDR3 sequence: CASSIGQGSGEQYF. The CDR3, as DNA: TGTGCCAGCAGCATAGGACAGGGCTCCGGGGAGCAGTACTTC.

A note on this clone: One end of the junction does not line up with germline, which may come from a read error. The chain recombines TRBV28 with TRBJ2-6; 13 nucleotides align to TRBD2. CDR1 and CDR2 (germline): MDHEN, SYDVKM. The CDR3 sequence is 21 residues long. CDR3 residues: CASSLWRLSGLAGVGANVLNF. CDR3 bases: TGTGCCAGCAGTTTATGGAGGCTGTCAGGACTAGCGGGAGTCGGGGCCAACGTCCTGAATTTC.

This clone has a handful of counts. V usage is TRBV6-5 and J usage is TRBJ1-2; tentatively, D is TRBD1 (5 bases). The CDR3 is made up of 13 amino acids. Trimming removed 5 bases from V and 4 bases from J, with 11 bases in between. CDR1 is MNHEY, CDR2 SVGAGI, per germline. The CDR3 is CASSRQTLYGYTF. CDR3 nucleotide sequence: TGTGCCAGCAGTAGACAGACTCTCTATGGCTACACCTTC.

V and J are TRBV2 and TRBJ2-7, with D possibly matching TRBD2 (6 bases). Trimming shortened V by 6 bases and J by 6 bases, and 9 bases separated the two germline ends. The length of the CDR3 is 11 residues. The V gene's germline CDR1 is SNHLY and CDR2 FYNNEI. CDR3 coding DNA: TGTGCCAGCAGCCCCGGGGGCGAGCAGTACTTC. Its protein product is CASSPGGEQYF.

V gene TRBV9 combines with J gene TRBJ2-7; 9 positions agree with TRBD1. V shed 4 bases and J 4 bases; nucleotides not matched to a gene: 9. The CDR3 covers 15 residues. The germline CDR1 and CDR2 sequences are SGDLS and YYNGEE. CDR3 coding DNA: TGTGCCAGCAGCCCATCCGGGACAGGGAATTACGAGCAGTACTTC. This translates into CASSPSGTGNYEQYF.

The chain links TRBV7-8 to TRBJ2-5; D is uncertain. The V end was cut by 2 bases, the J end by 7 bases, with 5 bases between. Germline V gene data show CDR1 as SGHVS and CDR2 as FQNEAQ. The CDR3 has 11 amino acids. This chain's CDR3 is CASSLRVTQYF. The CDR3 DNA follows: TGTGCCAGCAGCTTACGGGTGACCCAGTACTTC.

This chain uses TRBV19 with TRBJ2-2; the D gene is possibly TRBD2 (5 bases). Trimming took off 9 bases at V and 4 bases at J, with 21 bases between the two ends. Germline lookup yields CDR1 LNHDA and CDR2 SQIVND (reference sequence). There are 16 residues in the CDR3. DNA for the CDR3: TGTGCCAGCAAAAACCGCGGTCGAGGGAGCACCGGGGAGCTGTTTTTT. Protein sequence: CASKNRGRGSTGELFF.

This sequence joins TRBV5-6 and TRBJ2-7, with a weak D call TRBD1 (5 bases). Between the trimmed V and J ends, which lost 3 bases and 1 base, there was a span of 11 bases. CDR1 and CDR2 (germline): SGHDT, YYEEEE. This CDR3 contains 14 residues. For the CDR3, the DNA is TGTGCCAGCAGCTGGTCGACAGAATCCTACGAGCAGTACTTC. Translation gives CASSWSTESYEQYF.

The V and J genes are TRBV7-2 and TRBJ2-2; no clear D gene. The CDR3 covers 16 residues. Germline lookup yields CDR1 SGHTA and CDR2 FQGNSA. Between the trimmed V and J ends, which lost 0 bases and 4 bases, there was a span of 12 bases. The CDR3 here is CASSLAGGASTGELFF. The CDR3 DNA sequence: TGTGCCAGCAGCTTAGCCGGCGGAGCGAGCACCGGGGAGCTGTTTTTT.

CDR3 residues: CASQGGDAGELFF. CDR3 DNA sequence: TGTGCCAGCCAGGGAGGTGATGCCGGGGAGCTGTTTTTT. The V gene is TRBV5-4, the J gene TRBJ2-2; perhaps TRBD2 as D (6 bases). The CDR3 is 13 amino acids. CDR1 SGHNT and CDR2 YYREEE come from the germline V gene (reference sequence). V lost 7 bases to trimming and J lost 6 bases, with 13 bases between them.

This rearrangement joins TRBV7-9 to TRBJ1-4; 7 bases align to TRBD1. Trimming removed 6 bases from V and 6 bases from J; junction bases left unmatched: 7. The germline V gene encodes CDR1 SEHNR and CDR2 FQNEAQ (reference sequence). The CDR3 spans 14 residues. The CDR3 DNA is TGTGCCAGCAGTGGCACAGGGGAAGATGAAAAACTGTTTTTT. Protein product: CASSGTGEDEKLFF.

The V and J genes are TRBV6-1 and TRBJ2-1, with a weak D call TRBD1 (6 bases). Trimming removed 1 base at V and 7 bases at J, with 20 bases between. CDR1 is MNHNS and CDR2 is SASEGT in the germline V gene. The CDR3 length is 17 residues. The DNA of the CDR3 is TGTGCCAGCAGTGAAGAAGTCCGAGTCCCTCAGGGGAATGAGCAGTTCTTC. Encoded protein: CASSEEVRVPQGNEQFF.

The chain recombines TRBV28 with TRBJ1-1; TRBD1 matches at 8 bases. The CDR3 is 15 residues long. Looked up from germline, CDR1 is MDHEN and CDR2 is SYDVKM. Trimming cost V 6 bases and J 0 bases; bases outside gene matches: 6. The CDR3 sequence is CASRIGTGMNTEAFF. CDR3 DNA sequence: TGTGCCAGCAGAATCGGGACAGGCATGAACACTGAAGCTTTCTTT.

The J gene is TRBJ1-5, the V gene TRBV4-1; D call uncertain. CDR1 MGHRA and CDR2 YSYEKL come from the germline V gene. The CDR3 runs to 15 residues. V lost 1 base to trimming and J lost 1 base, with 8 bases between them. CDR3 amino acids: CASSQGSQSNQPQHF. The CDR3 DNA reads TGCGCCAGCAGCCAAGGCAGTCAAAGCAATCAGCCCCAGCATTTT.

This clone was seen a single time. This chain uses TRBV2 with TRBJ2-7, with TRBD1 identical over 7 bases. The V and J ends lost 3 bases and 0 bases, in that order; junction bases with no gene match: 5. CDR1 is SNHLY, CDR2 FYNNEI, per germline. The CDR3 sequence is 15 residues long. CDR3 in amino acids: CASSESQGISYEQYF. The CDR3 DNA follows: TGTGCCAGCAGTGAGTCACAGGGGATCTCCTACGAGCAGTACTTC.

This clone was recorded once. V gene TRBV7-9 combines with J gene TRBJ2-5, with 8 bases fitting TRBD1. CDR3 size: 14 residues. V trimming: 4 bases; J trimming: 1 base; junction bases outside the gene matches: 2. The germline CDR1 and CDR2 sequences are SEHNR and FQNEAQ (reference sequence). CDR3 region: CASSSTGAQETQYF. The CDR3 coding sequence is TGTGCCAGCAGCTCGACAGGGGCCCAAGAGACCCAGTACTTC.

The J gene is TRBJ2-2, the V gene TRBV6-4; D unclear. Looked up from germline, CDR1 is MRHNA and CDR2 is SNTAGT. Trimming stripped 4 bases from V and 2 bases from J, with 8 bases between. This CDR3 has 14 residues. CDR3 nucleotides: TGTGCCAGCAGTGTAGCAGAAAACACCGGGGAGCTGTTTTTT. Residues: CASSVAENTGELFF.

The chain recombines TRBV6-5 with TRBJ2-3; D uncertain. In germline, CDR1 is MNHEY, CDR2 SVGAGI. Trimming shortened V by 0 bases and J by 0 bases, and 4 bases separated the two germline ends. The CDR3 contains 14 residues. The CDR3 spells CASSYSTSTDTQYF. The CDR3 DNA reads TGTGCCAGCAGTTACTCGACTAGCACAGATACGCAGTATTTT.

V is TRBV7-3 and J is TRBJ2-3; 7 bases are shared with TRBD2. The germline CDR1 and CDR2 sequences are SGHTA and FQGTGA. Trimming took 8 bases from V and 0 from J; bases not matched to a gene: 5. This CDR3 spans 14 amino acids. CDR3 region: CASQIAGSTDTQYF. The CDR3 nucleotides read TGTGCCAGCCAAATAGCGGGTAGCACAGATACGCAGTATTTT.

The rearrangement joins TRBV7-9 to TRBJ1-2; D uncertain. From germline, CDR1 is SEHNR and CDR2 FQNEAQ (reference sequence). The germline V and J ends were trimmed by 2 bases and 5 bases, with 21 bases remaining between them. This CDR3 has 17 amino acids. Here the CDR3 reads CASSLPTRVKGGYGYTF. In DNA, the CDR3 is TGTGCCAGCAGCTTACCTACCCGTGTAAAGGGAGGGTATGGCTACACCTTC. Complete variable domain (other parts from reference TRBV7-9 and TRBJ1-2): DTGVSQNPRHKITKRGQNVTFRCDPISEHNRLYWYRQTLGQGPEFLTYFQNEAQLEKSRLLSDRFSAERPKGSFSTLEIQRTEQGDSAMYLCASSLPTRVKGGYGYTFGSGTRLTVV.

The V gene is TRBV5-4, the J gene TRBJ2-5; the D gene is possibly TRBD2 (5 bases). The CDR3 extends over 16 amino acids. Trimming cost V 2 bases and J 5 bases, with 19 bases left between them. Germline V gene data show CDR1 as SGHNT and CDR2 as YYREEE (reference sequence). The CDR3 is CASSFYYSVQGETQYF. Here the CDR3 DNA reads TGTGCCAGCAGCTTCTATTATAGCGTCCAAGGGGAGACCCAGTACTTC.

The rearrangement joins TRBV29-1 to TRBJ1-1; no definite D call. Trimming cost V 6 bases and J 5 bases, with 19 bases left between them. In germline, CDR1 is SQVTM, CDR2 ANQGSEA. The CDR3 covers 14 residues. The CDR3 region has the DNA TGCAGCGTGGAGGCCCATGGCGGGCGAACTGAAGCTTTCTTT. Its protein is CSVEAHGGRTEAFF.

This chain links TRBV11-3 with TRBJ2-3, with 7 bases that match TRBD2. The ends lost 3 bases at V and 14 bases at J; junction bases unmatched: 8. This CDR3 has 12 residues. Germline-derived CDR1 and CDR2 are SGHNT and YENEEA. The CDR3 reads CASSFELAPRYF. The DNA for the CDR3 is TGTGCCAGCAGCTTCGAACTAGCGCCCCGGTATTTT.

The chain carries TRBV11-2 and TRBJ2-1; 8 bases match TRBD2. The V gene end was trimmed by 0 bases and the J gene end by 7 bases; junction bases not matched to a gene: 20. Per the germline V gene, CDR1 is SGHAT and CDR2 is FQNNGV. This CDR3 is built from 20 residues. This CDR3 is CASSLDPRKRTSPLRNEQFF. The CDR3, as DNA: TGTGCCAGCAGCTTAGACCCTAGGAAACGGACTAGCCCCTTGCGAAATGAGCAGTTCTTC.

The chain is built from TRBV9 and TRBJ1-1; tentative D call: TRBD1 (6 bases). Germline V lookup: CDR1 SGDLS, CDR2 YYNGEE. The CDR3 sequence is 14 residues long. V shed 4 bases and J shed 3 bases, with 13 bases lying between them. CDR3 sequence: CASSTTGGDTEAFF. Written as DNA, the CDR3 is TGTGCCAGCAGCACGACAGGTGGGGACACTGAAGCTTTCTTT.

The chain has TRBV5-6 and TRBJ2-6; D not resolved. V lost 6 bases to trimming and J lost 0 bases, with 7 bases between them. The CDR3 sequence is 14 residues long. Per the germline V gene, CDR1 is SGHDT and CDR2 is YYEEEE. The CDR3 spells CASTPISGANVLTF. CDR3 sequence (DNA): TGTGCCAGCACCCCCATCTCTGGGGCCAACGTCCTGACTTTC.

The chain uses TRBV4-1 and TRBJ2-2, with TRBD1 matching 8 bases. The V segment lost 1 base and the J segment 2 bases; nucleotides outside the gene matches: 9. CDR1 and CDR2 from the germline V gene are MGHRA and YSYEKL. The CDR3 contains 18 residues. The CDR3 region is CASSQGSLTGANTGELFF. In nucleotides, the CDR3 is TGCGCCAGCAGCCAAGGTTCCCTGACAGGGGCCAACACCGGGGAGCTGTTTTTT.

In nucleotides, the CDR3 is TGTGCCAGCAATTATGGACAGAACTATGGCTACACCTTC. It codes for CASNYGQNYGYTF. V usage is TRBV28 and J usage is TRBJ1-2, with D maybe TRBD1 (6 bases). V was shortened by 7 bases and J by 2 bases, with 11 bases between the two germline ends. This CDR3 has 13 amino acids. Looked up from germline, CDR1 is MDHEN and CDR2 is SYDVKM.

The rearrangement joins TRBV14 to TRBJ2-1; 12 bases line up with TRBD2. J was trimmed by 4 bases and V by 4 bases; bases with no gene match: 8. The CDR3 covers 17 residues. In germline, CDR1 is SGHDN, CDR2 FVKESK. CDR3 amino acids: CASSPLAGGPVYNEQFF. CDR3 in DNA: TGTGCCAGCAGCCCCCTAGCGGGAGGGCCTGTTTACAATGAGCAGTTCTTC.

V and J are TRBV10-2 and TRBJ2-1, with TRBD2 identical over 9 bases. Germline loops: CDR1 WSHSY, CDR2 SAAADI. The CDR3 extends over 17 amino acids. V was pared by 2 bases and J by 2 bases, with 7 bases of the junction left unmatched. The CDR3 nucleotides are TGCGCCAGCAGTGAGGCCCCCACTAGCGGGCCCTACAATGAGCAGTTCTTC. Translated, it gives CASSEAPTSGPYNEQFF.

The chain is built from TRBV28 and TRBJ2-7, with D possibly matching TRBD1 (5 bases). This CDR3 contains 13 residues. Between the trimmed V and J ends, which lost 4 bases and 3 bases, there was a span of 10 bases. Germline V gives CDR1 MDHEN, CDR2 SYDVKM. The DNA of the CDR3 is TGTGCCAGCAGTTCCTCAGGGATCTACGAGCAGTACTTC. It yields the protein CASSSSGIYEQYF.